This T cell receptor beta chain was recovered during a study of cytomegalovirus exposure and HLA in healthy donors. Study-wide background: Around 87 million unique TCRs, all from HLA-typed donors, were included in an early release of the data. Findings and caveats of the study: Cytomegalovirus-associated status was assigned to some 160 TCR beta chains. The study found most TCR sequences rare, yet found some public TCRs in many donors.

13 Jbeta primers and 60 Vbeta primers were used for the PCR. Method: immunoSEQ multiplex PCR; TCRdb's copy keeps in-frame clones and lacks some. The sample yields more than 200,000 clones, about 79% seen once. On this clone: Its antigen is currently unknown.

All the people who gave samples were healthy bone marrow donors. The CDR3 is made up of 13 amino acids. Per the germline V gene, CDR1 is MDHEN and CDR2 is SYDVKM. V trimming: 5 bases; J trimming: 5 bases; junction bases outside the gene matches: 3. This TCR came from a man between 18 and 35 years old in good health and CMV-seronegative. Sequences were obtained from PBMCs. This rearrangement joins TRBV28 to TRBJ2-4; 7 bases line up with TRBD1. CDR3 DNA sequence: TGTGCCAGCAGTCCCGGGACAGAAAACATTCAGTACTTC. Encoded protein: CASSPGTENIQYF.